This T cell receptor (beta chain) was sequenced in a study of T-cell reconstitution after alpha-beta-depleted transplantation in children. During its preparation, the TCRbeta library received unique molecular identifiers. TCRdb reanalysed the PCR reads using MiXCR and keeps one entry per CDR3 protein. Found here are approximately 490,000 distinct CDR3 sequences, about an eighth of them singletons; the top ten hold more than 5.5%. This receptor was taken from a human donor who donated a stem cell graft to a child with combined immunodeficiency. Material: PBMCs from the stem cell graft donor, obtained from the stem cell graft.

The CDR3 loop is CASRVERDTF. The CDR3 nucleotides read TGTGCCAGCAGGGTCGAGAGGGACACCTTC. The chain couples TRBV6-5 to TRBJ1-2; D is undetermined. Per germline, CDR1 MNHEY and CDR2 SVGAGI. This CDR3 is built from 10 residues. The ends were cut back, 6 bases at V and 12 bases at J, with 11 bases in the middle.